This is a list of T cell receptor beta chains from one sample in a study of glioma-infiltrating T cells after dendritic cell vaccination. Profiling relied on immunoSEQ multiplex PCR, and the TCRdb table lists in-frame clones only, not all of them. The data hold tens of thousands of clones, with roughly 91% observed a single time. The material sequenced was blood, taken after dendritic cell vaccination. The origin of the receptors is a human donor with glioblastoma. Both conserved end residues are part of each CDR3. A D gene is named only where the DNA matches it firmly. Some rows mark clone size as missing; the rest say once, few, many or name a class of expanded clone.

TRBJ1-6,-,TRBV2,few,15,TGTGCCAGCAGTGAAGCGCGGGGCCGGGGGGTTCCCCTCCACTTT,CASSEARGRGVPLHF
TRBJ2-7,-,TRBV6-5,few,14,TGTGCCAGCAGTTACAGCGACAGAACCTACGAGCAGTACTTC,CASSYSDRTYEQYF
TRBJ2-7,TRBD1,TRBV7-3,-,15,TGTGCCAGCAGCTTCAACGGGACAGGGCCCTACGAGCAGTACTTC,CASSFNGTGPYEQYF
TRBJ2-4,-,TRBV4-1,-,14,TGCGCCAGCAGCCAAGTGCCAGGGGAAACCATTCAGTACTTC,CASSQVPGETIQYF
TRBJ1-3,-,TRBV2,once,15,TGTGCCAGCAGTGCGGGGGGTCGGTATGGAAACACCATATATTTT,CASSAGGRYGNTIYF
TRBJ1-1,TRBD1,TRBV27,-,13,TGTGCCAGCAGCAGGGGGCAGGACACTGAAGCTTTCTTT,CASSRGQDTEAFF
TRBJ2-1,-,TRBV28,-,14,TGTGCCAGCAGGGAAGGGGGACTAAGGAATGAGCAGTTCTTC,CASREGGLRNEQFF
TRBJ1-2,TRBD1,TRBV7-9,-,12,TGTGCCAGCAGCCCGGGACAGCCTTCACCCACCTTC,CASSPGQPSPTF
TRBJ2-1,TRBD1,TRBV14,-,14,TGTGCCAGCAGCTCCCGGGACAGCCACAATGAGCAGTTCTTC,CASSSRDSHNEQFF
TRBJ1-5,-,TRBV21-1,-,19,TGTGCCAGCAGCACCCCCCGACAGGACACCTTCAATAGCAATCAGCCCCAGCATTTT,CASSTPRQDTFNSNQPQHF
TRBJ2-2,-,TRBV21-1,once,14,TGTGCCAGCAGCACCCGACAGGGGGCCGGGGAGCTGTTTTTT,CASSTRQGAGELFF
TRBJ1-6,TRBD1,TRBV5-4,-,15,TGTGCCAGCAGCCCCTCCCCGACAGGGAATTCACCCCTCCACTTT,CASSPSPTGNSPLHF
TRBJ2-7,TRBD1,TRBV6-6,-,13,TGTGCCAGCCAGACAGGGGTGACTGACGAGCAGTACTTC,CASQTGVTDEQYF
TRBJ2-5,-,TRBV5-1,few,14,TGCGCCAGCAGCGCGTCGACAGGGAGGGAGACCCAGTACTTC,CASSASTGRETQYF
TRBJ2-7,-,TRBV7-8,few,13,TGTGCCAGCAGCTTTAGCGACACGTACGAGCAGTACTTC,CASSFSDTYEQYF
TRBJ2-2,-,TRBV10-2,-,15,TGCGCCAGCAGTGACGGACTGTCGAACACCGGGGAGCTGTTTTTT,CASSDGLSNTGELFF
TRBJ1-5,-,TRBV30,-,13,TGTGCCTGGACACAGGGACGGGATCAACCCCAGCATTTT,CAWTQGRDQPQHF
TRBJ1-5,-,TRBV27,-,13,TGTGCCAGCAGTTTAATGGCTCATCAGCCCCAGCATTTT,CASSLMAHQPQHF
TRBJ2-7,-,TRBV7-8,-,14,TGTGCCAGCAGCTTAAGGTCCCAGGGGTACGAGCAGTACTTC,CASSLRSQGYEQYF
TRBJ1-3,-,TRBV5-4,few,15,TGTGCCAGCAGCGGAACACAGGGCATCGGAAACACCATATATTTT,CASSGTQGIGNTIYF
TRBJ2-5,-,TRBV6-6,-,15,TGTGCCAGCAGTAACAGGGCGGCAAGAGAAGAGACCCAGTACTTC,CASSNRAAREETQYF
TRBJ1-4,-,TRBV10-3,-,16,TGTGCCATCAGTGAGTCGCGGGGAGGAGGGAATGAAAAACTGTTTTTT,CAISESRGGGNEKLFF
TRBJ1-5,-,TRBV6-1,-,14,TGTGCCAGCAGTGTTTGGCTTGAGGATCAGCCCCAGCATTTT,CASSVWLEDQPQHF
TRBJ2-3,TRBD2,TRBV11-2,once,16,TGTGCCAGCAGCTTAGAGGGCGGGAGTAGCACAGATACGCAGTATTTT,CASSLEGGSSTDTQYF
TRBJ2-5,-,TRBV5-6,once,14,TGTGCCAGCAGCTTGGCGGACTGGCGGTCGACCCAGTACTTC,CASSLADWRSTQYF
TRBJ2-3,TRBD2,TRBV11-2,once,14,TGTGCCAGCAGCTTAGCGGGACTAGCAGATACGCAGTATTTT,CASSLAGLADTQYF
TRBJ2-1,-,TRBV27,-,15,TGTGCCAGCAGTTTGCCTTCCGGAGGGCCTAATGAGCAGTTCTTC,CASSLPSGGPNEQFF
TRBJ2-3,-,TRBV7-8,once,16,TGTGCCAGCAACCGAAGGGGGGGACGGGAGACAGATACGCAGTATTTT,CASNRRGGRETDTQYF
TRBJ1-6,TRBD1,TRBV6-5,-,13,TGTGCCAGTCAGACAGGGAGTAATTCACCCCTCCACTTT,CASQTGSNSPLHF
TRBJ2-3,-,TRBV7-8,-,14,TGTGCCAGCAGCTTAGCGGGAGTTGCAGATACGCAGTATTTT,CASSLAGVADTQYF
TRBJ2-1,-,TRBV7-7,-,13,TGTGCTAGCAGCTTCTCGGGAGTCAATGAGCAGTTCTTC,CASSFSGVNEQFF
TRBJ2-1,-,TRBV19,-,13,TGTGCCAGTAGTATCATGGAGGGGAATGAGCAGTTCTTC,CASSIMEGNEQFF
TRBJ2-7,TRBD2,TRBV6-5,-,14,TGTGCCAGCAGAGAACTAGCGGGGGGCTACGAGCAGTACTTC,CASRELAGGYEQYF
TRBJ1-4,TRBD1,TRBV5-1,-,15,TGCGCCAGCAGCCCCACAGGGGGCACTAATGAAAAACTGTTTTTT,CASSPTGGTNEKLFF
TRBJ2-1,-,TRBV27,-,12,TGTGCCAGCACCCACAGAAACAATGAGCAGTTCTTC,CASTHRNNEQFF
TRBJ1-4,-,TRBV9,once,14,TGTGCCAGCAGCCCCCAGACAAGTAATGAAAAACTGTTTTTT,CASSPQTSNEKLFF
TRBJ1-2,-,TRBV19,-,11,TGTGCCAGTAGTACAGGGCCAGGCTACACCTTC,CASSTGPGYTF
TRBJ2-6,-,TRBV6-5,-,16,TGTGCCAGCAGTTACTCACGGGGCTCTGGGGCCAACGTCCTGACTTTC,CASSYSRGSGANVLTF
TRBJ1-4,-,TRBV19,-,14,TGTGCCAGTAGTATAGTCGCGTTTGGTGAAAAACTGTTTTTT,CASSIVAFGEKLFF
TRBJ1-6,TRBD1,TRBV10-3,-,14,TGTGCCATCAGAAAGGGACAGGGGGATTCACCCCTCCACTTT,CAIRKGQGDSPLHF
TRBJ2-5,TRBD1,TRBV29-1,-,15,TGCAGCGCCTTAACCCGACAGGGAGTGTGGGAGACCCAGTACTTC,CSALTRQGVWETQYF
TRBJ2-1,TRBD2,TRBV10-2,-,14,TGCGCCAGCAGTGGGGGGACTAGCTACGGTGAGCAGTTCTTC,CASSGGTSYGEQFF
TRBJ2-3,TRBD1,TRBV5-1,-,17,TGCGCCAGCAGCTGGGGCGGGACAGGGGGCGGTGGAGATACGCAGTATTTT,CASSWGGTGGGGDTQYF
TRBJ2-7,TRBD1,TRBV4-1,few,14,TGCGCCAGCAGCCAAGGACAGGGGTCATACGAGCAGTACTTC,CASSQGQGSYEQYF
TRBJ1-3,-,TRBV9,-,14,TGTGCCAGCAGCGTAGAGGCGGATGGAAACACCATATATTTT,CASSVEADGNTIYF
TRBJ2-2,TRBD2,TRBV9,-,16,TGTGCCAGCAGCGCCCTAGGCCCCGGGGGGACCGGGGAGCTGTTTTTT,CASSALGPGGTGELFF
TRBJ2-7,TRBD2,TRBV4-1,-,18,TGCGCCAGCAGCCACGGGACTAGCGGCCCTCGAAAGGCCTACGAGCAGTACTTC,CASSHGTSGPRKAYEQYF
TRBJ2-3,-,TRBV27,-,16,TGTGCCAGCAGTTTCCTAACAGGGCGAAAGACAGATACGCAGTATTTT,CASSFLTGRKTDTQYF
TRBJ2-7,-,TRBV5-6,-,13,TGTGCCAGCAGCTTGTCAGTGCCGTTCGAGCAGTACTTC,CASSLSVPFEQYF